The next 12 T cell receptor beta chains were all read from a single sample in a study of blood T cell repertoires in COVID-19. The assay was immunoSEQ multiplex PCR, and TCRdb's table has in-frame clones only and misses some. The sample carries hundreds of thousands of clones, around nine tenths recorded once. Sequenced: PBMCs or T cells enriched from blood (not recorded which). The receptor set was obtained from a woman under 40 who had recovered from COVID-19.

The table lists this clone with a count of one. The gene calls are TRBV18 and TRBJ2-5; the match to TRBD2 covers 13 bases. The germline CDR1 and CDR2 sequences are KGHSH and LQKENI. The CDR3 spans 17 residues. The V segment lost 3 bases and the J segment 7 bases; nucleotides outside the gene matches: 11. The CDR3 DNA sequence: TGTGCCAGCTCACCGCGACTAGCGGGAGGAATCAATGTGACCCAGTACTTC. This gives the protein CASSPRLAGGINVTQYF.

The chain is built from TRBV28 and TRBJ1-5; a possible D gene is TRBD1 (5 bases). V lost 2 bases and J lost 8, with 31 bases in between. The CDR3 is 20 amino acids. Germline V gene sequence: CDR1 MDHEN, CDR2 SYDVKM. In DNA, the CDR3 is TGTGCCAGCAGTTTACCCCTCGGCCCAACAGGATTCCGATCCAGGGAGCCCCAGCATTTT. Amino acid sequence: CASSLPLGPTGFRSREPQHF.

DNA for the CDR3: TGTGCCAGCAGTGATTGGGGGGACGGTCAGCCCCAGCATTTT. It translates to CASSDWGDGQPQHF. The rearrangement uses TRBV25-1 and TRBJ1-5; D is possibly TRBD1 (5 bases). Trimming cost V 3 bases and J 6 bases, with 12 bases left between them. There are 14 residues in the CDR3. The V gene's germline CDR1 is MGHDK and CDR2 SYGVNS.

The chain employs TRBV11-1 and TRBJ2-7; tentative D call: TRBD2 (6 bases). Germline lookup yields CDR1 SGHAT and CDR2 FQDESV (reference sequence). The CDR3 is 14 amino acids. V was pared by 1 base and J by 0 bases, with 7 bases between. CDR3 protein: CASSLGGISYEQYF. The CDR3, as DNA: TGTGCCAGCAGCTTAGGCGGGATCTCCTACGAGCAGTACTTC.

In regard to this clone: The junction does not match germline at one end; this may be a read error. CDR3 in DNA: TGTGCCAGCAGCCTAGAGACAGTGACAGATACGCAGTATTTT. It codes for CASSLETVTDTQYF. The V call is TRBV11-3, the J call TRBJ2-3; perhaps TRBD1 as D (5 bases). The germline gives CDR1 SGHNT, CDR2 YENEEA. This CDR3 is 14 amino acids long.

The J gene is TRBJ1-3, the V gene TRBV7-9; TRBD1 is a possible D gene (5 bases). Between the trimmed V and J ends, which lost 1 base and 0 bases, there was a span of 7 bases. Germline CDR1 reads SEHNR; CDR2 reads FQNEAQ (reference sequence). The length of the CDR3 is 15 residues. The CDR3 here is CASSLGQNSGNTIYF. The CDR3 DNA reads as TGTGCCAGCAGCTTAGGACAGAACTCTGGAAACACCATATATTTT.

The chain recombines TRBV19 with TRBJ2-1; D may be TRBD2 (5 bases). Deletions cut 10 bases from V and 4 bases from J, with 17 bases between. The CDR3 contains 14 residues. The germline V gene has CDR1 LNHDA and CDR2 SQIVND (reference sequence). The CDR3 DNA reads TGTGCCACCGAGCGGAGGACTCCATACAATGAGCAGTTCTTC. This codes for CATERRTPYNEQFF.

This chain joins TRBV6-5 and TRBJ1-2; 9 bases match TRBD1. Germline values: CDR1 MNHEY, CDR2 SVGAGI. V lost 5 bases and J lost 6; bases outside the gene matches: 10. The CDR3 spans 15 residues. The CDR3 region is CASSHRDRERHGYTF. As DNA, the CDR3 is TGTGCCAGCAGTCACCGGGACAGGGAACGCCATGGCTACACCTTC.

The V gene is TRBV7-2, the J gene TRBJ1-1, with 9 positions matching TRBD1. The V gene end was trimmed by 1 base and the J gene end by 11 bases; junction bases not matched to a gene: 8. CDR1 is SGHTA, CDR2 FQGNSA, per germline. This CDR3 contains 14 residues. The CDR3 here is CASSLGVTGGAAFF. The CDR3 bases are TGTGCCAGCAGCTTAGGGGTCACAGGGGGCGCGGCTTTCTTT.

V is TRBV5-1 and J is TRBJ2-2; possible D gene TRBD2, 5 bases. There are 14 residues in the CDR3. Germline assignment: CDR1 SGHRS and CDR2 YFSETQ. V lost 2 bases and J 3 bases, leaving 8 bases between the germline ends. CDR3 sequence reads: CASSFRTDTGELFF. Written as DNA, the CDR3 is TGCGCCAGCAGCTTCCGGACTGACACCGGGGAGCTGTTTTTT.

With respect to this clone: The sample carries other DNA sequences with the same CDR3. This chain joins TRBV14 and TRBJ1-6; D gene unclear. V dropped 1 base and J dropped 4 bases, with 5 bases sitting between them. The CDR3 is 14 amino acids. Per germline, CDR1 SGHDN and CDR2 FVKESK. This chain's CDR3 is CASSQGQYNSPLHF. CDR3 in DNA: TGTGCCAGCAGCCAAGGACAATATAATTCACCCCTCCACTTT.

V gene TRBV15 combines with J gene TRBJ1-5; D ambiguous. The CDR3 has 15 amino acids. The V end lost 2 bases, the J end lost 9 bases, and 17 bases lay between the germline ends. CDR1 LNHNV and CDR2 YYDKDF come from the germline V gene (reference sequence). CDR3 protein: CATSRTSRQLMPQHF. CDR3 nucleotides: TGTGCCACCAGCAGAACCTCGAGGCAATTGATGCCCCAGCATTTT. Full variable domain (rest looked up from reference TRBV15 and TRBJ1-5): DAMVIQNPRYQVTQFGKPVTLSCSQTLNHNVMYWYQQKSSQAPKLLFHYYDKDFNNEADTPDNFQSRRPNTSFCFLDIRSPGLGDTAMYLCATSRTSRQLMPQHFGDGTRLSIL.